This is a list of T cell receptor beta chains from one sample in a study of T cell repertoires in cytomegalovirus infection. The antigens for these receptors are not known. Each CDR3 protein is one row after TCRdb ran MiXCR on the reads. This repertoire shows about 920,000 distinct CDR3 sequences, around 31% found once; its top ten account for 11% to 15%. Sequencing was performed on cultured CD8+ T cells from PBMCs, taken from culture after CMV antigen stimulation. The receptors here all came from a human donor in good health (CMV status not recorded). Some clones in this sample may be carry-over from other donors' samples. CDR3s include the opening cysteine and the closing phenylalanine or tryptophan. Clone size is given for some rows only: seen once, a few or many times, or a class if the clone is expanded.

TRBV20-1	NA	TRBJ1-1	CSALQGRITEAFF
TRBV6-1	NA	TRBJ2-1	CASSEKLAGGREQFF
TRBV4-2	NA	TRBJ2-2	CASSRAGESTGELFF
TRBV9	NA	TRBJ1-5	CASSFCGSQGASNQPQHF
TRBV7-9	NA	TRBJ1-6	CASSPLGQGRSPLHF
TRBV27	NA	TRBJ1-2	CASSTIGTGSWYGGYTF
TRBV12-3/TRBV12-4	NA	TRBJ1-1	CASITGASNGAFF
TRBV7-9	NA	TRBJ2-6	CASSLGEEPDSGANVLTF
TRBV2	few	TRBJ2-1	CASRREGSYNEQFF
TRBV7-9	NA	TRBJ2-3	CASSQAAGGYTDTQYF
TRBV27	NA	TRBJ1-5	CASSYSPQKPQHF
TRBV7-6	few	TRBJ2-1	CASSLAVGGGNEQFF
TRBV20-1	few	TRBJ2-7	CSARDKTGFYEQYF
TRBV19	many	TRBJ2-3	CASSNAGSYTDTQYF
TRBV29-1	NA	TRBJ2-3	CSVPGRGPQYF
TRBV28	NA	TRBJ1-4	CASRHAGGEKLFF
TRBV6-1	NA	TRBJ2-1	CASSEWLAGFEQFF
TRBV20-1	NA	TRBJ2-3	CSARSAGTSFPDTQYF
TRBV9	NA	TRBJ2-2	CASSVRGGAPVLFF
TRBV29-1	NA	TRBJ2-1	CSLQGGHDNEQFF
TRBV12-3/TRBV12-4	NA	TRBJ1-2	CASSFKSENYGYTF
TRBV23-1	few	TRBJ2-1	CASNLQGSSYNEQFF
TRBV10-3	NA	TRBJ2-7	CAISGTGRNYEQYF
TRBV27	NA	TRBJ2-1	CASSLAGPGRWQFF
TRBV29-1	few	TRBJ2-5	CSAGLDETQYF
TRBV20-1	few	TRBJ2-3	CSARVSRTDTQYF
TRBV7-2	many	TRBJ1-2	CASSLLEQGIPHGYTF
TRBV19	many	TRBJ2-3	CASSMNSGFMDTQYF
TRBV11-1	NA	TRBJ1-1	CANSPTWLTEAFF
TRBV12-3/TRBV12-4	NA	TRBJ2-3	CASRTTSGGVLDTQYF
TRBV6-5	NA	TRBJ2-1	CASSPVAGASYNEQFF
TRBV9	NA	TRBJ1-1	CASSTGQGARQLDTEAFF
TRBV2	NA	TRBJ2-2	CARDRYTGELFF
TRBV10-3	few	TRBJ1-1	CAIKTGSTEAFF
TRBV7-2	few	TRBJ1-2	CASSPLDRLRNYGYTF
TRBV7-8	many	TRBJ2-1	CASSPRRYNEQFF
TRBV27	NA	TRBJ2-7	CASRGDRGMQEQYF
TRBV6-5	NA	TRBJ1-2	CVSSRHRTTGGGYGYTF
TRBV11-2	NA	TRBJ2-1	CASSLTSGTGYYNEQFF
TRBV5-4	NA	TRBJ2-5	CASSLPSGHLGETQYF
TRBV25-1	few	TRBJ1-1	CASSDSGQGNTEAFF
TRBV5-1	NA	TRBJ1-1	CASSWGQGATEAFF